The present TCR beta chain was sequenced within a study of beta chain features in type 1 diabetes. The authors reverse transcribed all of the isolated RNA, so sequencing captured expressed TCRB transcripts. Each sample of naive, central memory or regulatory T cells had, on average, about 3.57 million reads. The table came from immunoSEQ multiplex PCR; TCRdb's copy has only in-frame clones and leaves some out. The repertoire holds approximately 140,000 clones, 40% to 55% seen once, with roughly 0.43% in the top ten. This clone has only one observation. Its antigen remains unidentified. V gave up 0 bases and J gave up 8 bases; unmatched junction bases: 4. The CDR3 spans 15 residues. Germline CDR1 is SGHRS and CDR2 is YFSETQ. Study outcomes and limitations: Patients' naive, central memory and Treg TCRB repertoires seemed closer to one another than those of healthy donors. Among type 1 diabetes patients, VDJ junctions had fewer insertions and more deletions.

The sequence came from a man in his late teens or twenties in good health. The V gene is TRBV5-1, the J gene TRBJ1-6, with 8 bases that match TRBD1. Sequencing was carried out using Tregs from blood. The CDR3 nucleotides are TGCGCCAGCAGCTTGGTGCCGGGACAGGATTCACCCCTCCACTTT. This encodes CASSLVPGQDSPLHF.